These T cell receptor beta chains were read from a single sample in a study of regulatory T cells in long-lasting Graves disease. Using its own MiXCR run on the multiplex PCR reads, TCRdb lists one record per CDR3 protein. The sample has 200,000 to 300,000 distinct CDR3 sequences; 20% are singletons. The material was peripheral blood mononuclear cells (PBMCs), obtained at new diagnosis, from a patient treated with antithyroid drugs. The receptors here all came from a female donor with Graves disease. Both conserved end residues are part of each CDR3. The D gene is left open where the match is weak. For some rows the clone size is stated as once, few or many, or as a class when expanded; others skip it.

j_call clone_size d_call v_call cdr3_aa cdr3_nt
TRBJ1-2 few TRBD1 TRBV6-1 CASSPPGQGNGYTF TGTGCCAGCAGCCCGCCGGGACAGGGGAATGGCTACACCTTC
TRBJ2-1 many . TRBV7-9 CASRRGSFNEQFF TGTGCCAGCCGCCGGGGGTCTTTCAATGAGCAGTTCTTC
TRBJ1-5 . . TRBV30 CAWSVNLNQPQHF TGTGCCTGGAGTGTTAATCTCAATCAGCCCCAGCATTTT
TRBJ2-5 . . TRBV4-1 CASSQGATDTGRGETQYF TGCGCCAGCAGCCAAGGAGCTACCGACACAGGGAGGGGAGAGACCCAGTACTTC
TRBJ2-1 many . TRBV11-2 CASSLDLRGWKYNEQFF TGTGCCAGCAGCTTAGATCTCCGTGGTTGGAAATACAATGAGCAGTTCTTC
TRBJ1-1 many . TRBV7-2 CASSSIYTEAFF TGTGCCAGCAGCTCTATATACACTGAAGCTTTCTTT
TRBJ2-3 few TRBD2 TRBV20-1 CSAETSGDPDTQYF TGCAGTGCTGAGACTAGCGGGGACCCAGATACGCAGTATTTT
TRBJ2-2 many TRBD2 TRBV5-1 CASSPAGLAGNTGELFF TGCGCCAGCAGCCCGGCCGGTCTAGCGGGGAACACCGGGGAGCTGTTTTTT
TRBJ1-6 many . TRBV12-3/TRBV12-4 CASSLQGVRTPLHF TGTGCCAGCAGTTTACAGGGTGTAAGGACACCCCTCCACTTT
TRBJ2-1 many TRBD1 TRBV24-1 CASGTVYNEQFF TGTGCCTCCGGGACAGTTTACAATGAGCAGTTCTTC
TRBJ1-2 many . TRBV28 CASSSSTGDYTF TGTGCCAGCAGTTCGTCAACAGGCGACTACACCTTC
TRBJ2-1 many . TRBV10-2 CASGKDSGSYNEQFF TGCGCCAGCGGGAAAGACTCCGGGTCCTACAATGAGCAGTTCTTC
TRBJ1-4 . TRBD1 TRBV10-1 CASSVGRGREKLFF TGTGCCAGCAGCGTGGGCAGGGGGCGCGAAAAACTGTTTTTT
TRBJ2-1 . . TRBV4-2 CASSQGDTKDGEQFF TGTGCCAGCAGCCAAGGGGACACAAAGGATGGGGAGCAGTTCTTC
TRBJ1-5 many . TRBV6-1 CASTPSGDQPQHF TGTGCCAGCACTCCCTCAGGGGATCAGCCCCAGCATTTT
TRBJ2-3 many . TRBV18 CASSHRQLDTDTQYF TGTGCCAGCTCACACCGACAGTTAGACACAGATACGCAGTATTTT